Described below is a single T cell receptor beta chain sequence and its context. Its antigen has not been determined. No much larger clone is present one base from it, and per-base qualities are unavailable. The CDR3 holds 14 amino acids from the cysteine to the phenylalanine. Only the CDR3 portion is preserved as DNA: 42 bases, with reading frame beginning at the first base. Trimming at the junction amounts to 7 bases on V and 4 bases on J, and the germline ends lie 17 bases apart. The germline V gene provides CDR1 MNHNS and CDR2 SASEGT. The data derive from a study of T cell repertoires in aging, cancer and after chemotherapy (dated by TCRdb to the late 2010s). For context, the study as a whole: Six donor age groups were covered, ranging from 30 or younger up to 70 or older, and each group contained at least three individuals. Control TCR repertoires from healthy donors were recorded across several months to years, and re-sampling revealed clear clonal overlap. In total, the full dataset held 8.9 million or so TCR reads. Peripheral blood TCR beta repertoires from healthy donors and cancer patients were profiled to examine immunoaging and T cell reconstitution after chemotherapy. The cohort comprised around 210 cancer patients, roughly 94 with hematological and some 120 with solid cancers, plus 95 healthy donors as a reference group.

Multiplex touch-down PCR with a mixed TRB-A/B primer pool was used to amplify rearranged TRB sequences covering the V, D and J segments. Illumina adapters and sample indices were attached to the amplicons through two consecutive PCR reactions run with Phusion HS II polymerase. Amplicons were gel-purified with the NucleoSpin Gel and PCR Clean-up kit, then checked with Qubit and an Agilent 2100 Bioanalyzer. Sequencing of libraries was carried out on an Illumina MiSeq in 600-cycle, single-indexed, paired-end runs. The original methods were these. Processing of the TRB sequences was carried out with MiXCR versions 2.12 and 3.0.5. Each unique CDR3 nucleotide sequence counted as one clone, and only productive sequences with at least two reads were retained. Shannon diversity, evenness, clonality (one minus evenness), and alpha-parameterized diversity profiles from alpha 0 to 5 were included as repertoire metrics. The IGoR algorithm was used to calculate generation probabilities of clones in the paired pre- and post-chemotherapy samples. TCRdb redid the processing of the public reads, applying fastp at Q25 and MiXCR, and retained in-frame beta chains. Entries that share a CDR3 protein sequence are merged under the most common genes and DNA. The V and J calls, along with clone size, are taken from TCRdb and not from the paper's own processing. Counted in this sample were fewer than 15,000 distinct CDR3 sequences; roughly a third of them appeared once. Less than 8.5% of the sample belongs to the ten largest clones.

Results the study describes overall, beyond this receptor: Compared with age-matched healthy donors, untreated patients with hematological or solid cancers had significantly lower TCR diversity and higher clonality in blood. An increase in median generation probability over the chemotherapy interval was observed in both cancer cohorts, suggesting that the repertoire was reconstituted through rebound thymic output. It was noted by the authors that conclusions about immunological memory after chemotherapy cannot be drawn from the repertoire data. In healthy donors, the decline in TCR diversity with age was mainly explained by loss of richness, whereas in cancer patients loss of evenness was also found to contribute.

Genomic DNA extracted from peripheral blood, rather than sorted cells or RNA, was used as the source for amplification of TCR beta rearrangements. This chain is built from TRBV6-1 and TRBJ2-7; TRBD1 is a weak D gene call, 6 bases matching. The origin of this receptor is a human donor in good health. The donor label of this sample is uncertain. The sample consisted of blood. The DNA sequence reads TGTGCCAGCACCAGGGGTGGAGCGGTGTACGAGCAGTACTTC. It translates as CASTRGGAVYEQYF.